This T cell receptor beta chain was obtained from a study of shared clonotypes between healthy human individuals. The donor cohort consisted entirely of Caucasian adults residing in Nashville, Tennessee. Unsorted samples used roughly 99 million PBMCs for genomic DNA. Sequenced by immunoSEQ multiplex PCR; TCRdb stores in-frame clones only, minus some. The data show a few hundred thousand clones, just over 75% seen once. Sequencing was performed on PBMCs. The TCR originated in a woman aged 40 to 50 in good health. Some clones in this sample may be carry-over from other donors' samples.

The DNA of the CDR3 is TGTGCCAGCAGTCCACACTACAGGGCAGCAAACTACGAGCAGTACTTC. Its translation is CASSPHYRAANYEQYF. J is TRBJ2-7 and V is TRBV28; D possibly corresponds to TRBD1 (6 bases). Germline CDR1 reads MDHEN; CDR2 reads SYDVKM. This CDR3 contains 16 residues. Trimming cost V 5 bases and J 3 bases, with 20 bases left between them.